The present T cell receptor (beta chain) was sequenced within a study of blood T cell repertoires in COVID-19. Sequencing was performed with immunoSEQ multiplex PCR; in TCRdb, only in-frame clones are kept and a portion is missing. The table lists some 150,000 clones, roughly 89% of them singletons. The specimen sequenced was peripheral blood. The receptor was isolated from a woman in her 50s with active or convalescent COVID-19.

CDR3 loop: CASSLNPYYEQYF. CDR3 coding DNA: TGTGCCAGCAGCTTAAACCCCTACTACGAGCAGTACTTC. This chain joins TRBV11-2 and TRBJ2-7; D is unclear. There are 13 residues in the CDR3. Germline V gives CDR1 SGHAT, CDR2 FQNNGV. V shed 2 bases and J shed 3 bases, with 8 bases lying between them.